This TCR beta chain stems from a study of neurological immune-mediated disorders. It was from 2 million PBMCs stored at -80 C that the unsorted libraries were obtained. The cDNA was produced through 5'RACE with 10-nucleotide random UMIs. The authors obtained over 200 million TCR-beta sequences from 15-18 subjects per sequencing run. TCRdb fed the 5' RACE reads into MiXCR, producing one record per CDR3 protein. The sample carries fewer than 90,000 distinct CDR3 sequences, under 13% recorded once. This clonotype was seen repeatedly, ten times or more. The TCR originated in a man in his forties in good health. The sample taken for sequencing was PBMCs.

The CDR3 DNA follows: TGCGCCAGCAGTCGAGACACCTATAGCAATCAGCCCCAGCATTTT. It translates to CASSRDTYSNQPQHF. This sequence joins TRBV10-2 and TRBJ1-5; D call uncertain. The CDR3 is 15 amino acids. CDR1 is WSHSY, CDR2 SAAADI, per germline. Trimming took off 5 bases at V and 0 bases at J, with 11 bases between the two ends.